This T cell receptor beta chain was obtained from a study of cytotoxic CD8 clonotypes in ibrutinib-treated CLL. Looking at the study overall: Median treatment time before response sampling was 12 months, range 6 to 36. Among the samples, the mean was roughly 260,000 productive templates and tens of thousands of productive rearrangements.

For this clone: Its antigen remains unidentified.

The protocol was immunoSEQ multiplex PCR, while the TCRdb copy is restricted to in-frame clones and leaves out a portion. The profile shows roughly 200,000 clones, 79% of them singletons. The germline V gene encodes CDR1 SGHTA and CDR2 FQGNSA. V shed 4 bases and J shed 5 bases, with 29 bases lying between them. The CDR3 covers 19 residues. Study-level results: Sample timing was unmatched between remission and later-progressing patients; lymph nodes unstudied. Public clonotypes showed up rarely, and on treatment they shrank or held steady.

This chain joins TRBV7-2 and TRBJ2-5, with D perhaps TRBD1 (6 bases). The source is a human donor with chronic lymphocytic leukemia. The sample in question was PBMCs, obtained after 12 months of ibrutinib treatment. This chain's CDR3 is CASSSPLRASGTQGETQYF. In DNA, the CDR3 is TGTGCCAGCAGCTCCCCTTTAAGGGCGTCCGGGACCCAGGGGGAGACCCAGTACTTC.